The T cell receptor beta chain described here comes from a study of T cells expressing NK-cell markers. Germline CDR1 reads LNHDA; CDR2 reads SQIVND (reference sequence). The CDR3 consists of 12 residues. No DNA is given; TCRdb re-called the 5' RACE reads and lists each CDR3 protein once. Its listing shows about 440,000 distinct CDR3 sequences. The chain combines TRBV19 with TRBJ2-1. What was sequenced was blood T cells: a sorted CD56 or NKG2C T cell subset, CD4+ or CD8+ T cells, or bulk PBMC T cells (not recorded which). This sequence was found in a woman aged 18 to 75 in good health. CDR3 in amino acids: CASSETIQEQFF.